The 21 T cell receptor beta chains reported below all come from one sample, sequenced in a study of blood T cell repertoires in COVID-19. Measured with immunoSEQ multiplex PCR; TCRdb has only the in-frame clones, and not every one. The profile shows about 260,000 clones, approximately 86% of them singletons. What was sequenced was peripheral blood. The origin of the receptors is a man aged 25 to 45 with active or convalescent COVID-19.

The chain combines TRBV9 with TRBJ1-4, with TRBD1 matching 7 bases. Germline V CDR1 and CDR2: SGDLS, YYNGEE. The CDR3 has 16 residues. The ends lost 4 bases at V and 5 bases at J; junction bases unmatched: 11. Written as DNA, the CDR3 is TGTGCCAGCAGCCCAGGGGTCACGGACAGGAATGAAAAACTGTTTTTT. Amino acid sequence: CASSPGVTDRNEKLFF.

V and J are TRBV19 and TRBJ1-5, with TRBD1 matching over 8 bases. Trimming cost V 5 bases and J 0 bases; bases outside gene matches: 0. CDR3 length equals 14 residues. The germline CDR1 and CDR2 sequences are LNHDA and SQIVND (reference sequence). CDR3 nucleotides: TGTGCCAGTAGTGACAGGGGTAGCAATCAGCCCCAGCATTTT. This encodes CASSDRGSNQPQHF.

The V gene is TRBV6-6, the J gene TRBJ2-2; 7 bases match TRBD1. Germline V gene lookup returns CDR1 MNHNY and CDR2 SVGAGI (reference sequence). Losses at the gene ends were 5 bases for V and 4 bases for J; bases not matched to a gene: 4. This CDR3 is built from 14 residues. The CDR3 is CASSRDRATGELFF. The CDR3 nucleotides are TGTGCCAGCAGTCGGGACAGAGCCACCGGGGAGCTGTTTTTT.

The chain is built from TRBV19 and TRBJ1-1; 9 nucleotides line up with TRBD1. V shed 1 base, J shed 2 bases, and the junction held 2 bases outside the gene matches. The CDR3 contains 15 residues. Germline assignment: CDR1 LNHDA and CDR2 SQIVND (reference sequence). DNA of the CDR3: TGTGCCAGTAGTATAGGGGACAGGGTCAACACTGAAGCTTTCTTT. The encoded protein is CASSIGDRVNTEAFF.

The CDR3 DNA follows: TGCGCCAGCAGCAGCCGGGGGGCTAGCACAGATACGCAGTATTTT. Its translation is CASSSRGASTDTQYF. The chain recombines TRBV4-1 with TRBJ2-3; TRBD2 might be the D (7 bases). CDR3 size: 15 residues. Trimming left V 5 bases short and J 0 bases short, with 12 bases between. Germline assignment: CDR1 MGHRA and CDR2 YSYEKL.

The V gene is TRBV27, the J gene TRBJ2-7; TRBD2 agrees at 9 bases. The CDR3 is 13 amino acids. The V and J ends lost 9 bases and 7 bases, in that order; junction bases with no gene match: 10. Looked up from germline, CDR1 is MNHEY and CDR2 is SMNVEV (reference sequence). CDR3 sequence: CASSRLAGKEQYF. The CDR3 DNA reads TGTGCCAGTAGTCGGCTAGCGGGGAAAGAGCAGTACTTC.

The gene calls are TRBV29-1 and TRBJ2-3, with a tentative D call TRBD1 (6 bases). The CDR3 extends over 13 amino acids. The V gene's germline CDR1 is SQVTM and CDR2 ANQGSEA. V was cut by 4 bases and J by 0 bases, with 8 bases left in between. The CDR3 loop reads CSVGGQSTDTQYF. The CDR3 region has the DNA TGCAGCGTTGGCGGACAGAGCACAGATACGCAGTATTTT.

V and J are TRBV4-1 and TRBJ1-3; 8 nucleotides agree with TRBD1. CDR1 MGHRA and CDR2 YSYEKL come from the germline V gene. The ends lost 0 bases at V and 3 bases at J; junction bases unmatched: 4. This CDR3 has 16 amino acids. The CDR3 region has the DNA TGCGCCAGCAGCCAAGAAGACAGGGGATTTGGAAACACCATATATTTT. It specifies CASSQEDRGFGNTIYF.

This clone was counted a single time. This sequence joins TRBV12-3 or TRBV12-4 and TRBJ2-1; 8 nucleotides line up with TRBD1. V trimming: 3 bases; J trimming: 8 bases; junction bases outside the gene matches: 3. The CDR3 sequence is 13 residues long. The CDR3 DNA is TGTGCCAGCAGTTTGTACAGGGGGGATGAGCAGTTCTTC. Residues: CASSLYRGDEQFF.

The V gene is TRBV6-6, the J gene TRBJ2-7, with D perhaps TRBD1 (6 bases). Deletions cut 6 bases from V and 5 bases from J, with 11 bases between. The CDR3 has 12 residues. Germline assignment: CDR1 MNHNY and CDR2 SVGAGI (reference sequence). In nucleotides, the CDR3 is TGTGCCAGCAGACAGGGTAATGACGAGCAGTACTTC. As protein: CASRQGNDEQYF.

V and J are TRBV4-2 and TRBJ2-7; D possibly corresponds to TRBD2 (6 bases). Germline V gene sequence: CDR1 LGHNA, CDR2 YNFKEQ. CDR3 length: 15 residues. V gave up 0 bases and J gave up 2 bases, with 11 bases separating them. CDR3 DNA: TGTGCCAGCAGCCAAGACGAAACTAGCCCCTACGAGCAGTACTTC. Encoded protein: CASSQDETSPYEQYF.

This clone was seen a few times. V and J are TRBV14 and TRBJ1-1; D gene unclear. Germline loops: CDR1 SGHDN, CDR2 FVKESK. V gave up 2 bases and J gave up 9 bases, with 10 bases separating them. CDR3 size: 12 residues. This CDR3 is CASSQTRAQAFF. The CDR3 DNA reads as TGTGCCAGCAGCCAAACGCGTGCCCAAGCTTTCTTT.

Comments on this clone: The same CDR3 can be traced to other DNA sequences in this sample. The chain uses TRBV29-1 and TRBJ2-3; 13 bases line up with TRBD2. Per germline, CDR1 SQVTM and CDR2 ANQGSEA. CDR3 length equals 14 residues. J gave up 1 base and V 6 bases, and 1 base lay outside the gene matches. The CDR3 DNA sequence: TGCAGCGTGGGGACTAGCGGGGGCACAGATACGCAGTATTTT. Translating gives CSVGTSGGTDTQYF.

J is TRBJ2-5 and V is TRBV15; 9 nucleotides line up with TRBD1. Germline V gene sequence: CDR1 LNHNV, CDR2 YYDKDF (reference sequence). CDR3 length: 18 amino acids. V lost 0 bases, J lost 3 bases, and 11 bases stayed unmatched. The chain's CDR3 is CATSRDRWGRTGEETQYF. The CDR3 DNA sequence: TGTGCCACCAGCAGAGATCGTTGGGGCAGGACAGGGGAAGAGACCCAGTACTTC.

J is TRBJ2-7 and V is TRBV4-2; 10 bases agree with TRBD2. After removal of 0 bases from V and 3 bases from J, the junction contained 11 bases not matched to a gene. Germline-derived CDR1 and CDR2 are LGHNA and YNFKEQ. CDR3 size: 18 residues. The CDR3 DNA sequence: TGTGCCAGCAGCCAAGAGCGTGGGGGAACTAGCGGGAACTACGAGCAGTACTTC. Its translation is CASSQERGGTSGNYEQYF.

The rearrangement joins TRBV20-1 to TRBJ1-2, with TRBD1 matching over 9 bases. The CDR3 extends over 18 amino acids. Germline-derived CDR1 and CDR2 are DFQATT and SNEGSKA (reference sequence). V trimming: 3 bases; J trimming: 8 bases; junction bases outside the gene matches: 22. CDR3 sequence reads: CSASPIDIRGQGSRGYTF. In nucleotides, the CDR3 is TGCAGTGCTAGTCCGATAGATATTCGGGGACAGGGATCTCGCGGCTACACCTTC.

The chain links TRBV7-9 to TRBJ1-2, with D possibly matching TRBD1 (5 bases). This CDR3 spans 13 amino acids. With 3 bases removed from V and 6 bases from J, the gap between germline ends came to 11 bases. Germline CDR1 is SEHNR and CDR2 is FQNEAQ (reference sequence). CDR3 DNA sequence: TGTGCCAGCAGCTTTGGTCAGGGTCATGGCTACACCTTC. It is translated as CASSFGQGHGYTF.

The gene calls are TRBV7-9 and TRBJ2-5; TRBD1 aligns across 7 bases. From germline, CDR1 is SEHNR and CDR2 FQNEAQ (reference sequence). The CDR3 contains 15 residues. The V gene end was trimmed by 4 bases and the J gene end by 4 bases; junction bases not matched to a gene: 9. CDR3 protein: CASSSPRAGGETQYF. The CDR3 nucleotides are TGTGCCAGCAGCTCCCCTCGGGCAGGGGGAGAGACCCAGTACTTC.

The genes are TRBV2 and TRBJ1-2; TRBD1 is a possible D gene (6 bases). V was clipped by 1 base and J by 1 base, with 25 bases between them. Germline CDR1 and CDR2: SNHLY and FYNNEI. The CDR3 is made up of 20 amino acids. The DNA of the CDR3 is TGTGCCAGCAGTGAAGTGACCACCTACAGGGTCCAAACCTTTAACTATGGCTACACCTTC. Translating it yields CASSEVTTYRVQTFNYGYTF.

The gene calls are TRBV6-5 and TRBJ1-6, with 9 positions matching TRBD1. Germline values: CDR1 MNHEY, CDR2 SVGAGI. The CDR3 totals 15 residues. The V and J ends lost 6 bases and 10 bases, in that order; junction bases with no gene match: 10. In DNA form, the CDR3 reads TGTGCCAGCAGAACCCCCGGGACAGGGAACTCACCCCTCCACTTT. Protein product: CASRTPGTGNSPLHF.

The chain joins TRBV7-9 to TRBJ1-6; D uncertain. This CDR3 has 18 residues. Between the trimmed V and J ends, which lost 5 bases and 0 bases, there was a span of 17 bases. From germline, CDR1 is SEHNR and CDR2 FQNEAQ (reference sequence). The CDR3 loop is CASSGSAGPSSYNSPLHF. The CDR3 region has the DNA TGTGCCAGCAGCGGGAGCGCAGGTCCTAGCTCCTATAATTCACCCCTCCACTTT.